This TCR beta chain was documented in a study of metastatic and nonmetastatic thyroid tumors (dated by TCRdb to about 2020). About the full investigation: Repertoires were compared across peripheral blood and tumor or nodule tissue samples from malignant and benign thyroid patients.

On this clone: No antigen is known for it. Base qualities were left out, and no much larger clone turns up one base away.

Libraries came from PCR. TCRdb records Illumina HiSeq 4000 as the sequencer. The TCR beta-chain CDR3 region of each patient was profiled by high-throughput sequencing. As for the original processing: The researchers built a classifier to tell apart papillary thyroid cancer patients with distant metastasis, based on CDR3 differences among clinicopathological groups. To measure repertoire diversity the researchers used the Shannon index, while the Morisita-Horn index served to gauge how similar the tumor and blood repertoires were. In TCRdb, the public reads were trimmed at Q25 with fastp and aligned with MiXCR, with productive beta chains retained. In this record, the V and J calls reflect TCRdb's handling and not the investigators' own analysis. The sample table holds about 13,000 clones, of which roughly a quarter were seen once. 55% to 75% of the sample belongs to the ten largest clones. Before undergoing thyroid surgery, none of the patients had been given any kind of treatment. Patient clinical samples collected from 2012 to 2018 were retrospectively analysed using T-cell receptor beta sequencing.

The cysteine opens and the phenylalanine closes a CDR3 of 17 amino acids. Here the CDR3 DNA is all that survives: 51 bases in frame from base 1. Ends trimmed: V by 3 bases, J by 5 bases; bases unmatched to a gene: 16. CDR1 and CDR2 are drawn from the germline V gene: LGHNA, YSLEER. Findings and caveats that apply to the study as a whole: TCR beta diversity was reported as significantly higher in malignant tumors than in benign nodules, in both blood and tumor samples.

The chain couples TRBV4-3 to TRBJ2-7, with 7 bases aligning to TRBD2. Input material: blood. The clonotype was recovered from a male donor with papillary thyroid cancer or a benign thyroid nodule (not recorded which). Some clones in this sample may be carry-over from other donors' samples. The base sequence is TGCGCCAGCAGCCACGGCTCTAGGGCGGGAGCGTCGGACGAGCAGTACTTC. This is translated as CASSHGSRAGASDEQYF.